Presented here are 21 T cell receptor beta chains from one specimen sequenced in a study of CD8 T cells in ankylosing spondylitis. Study-level points and caveats: A TCR beta motif of fewer than ten highly homologous variants appeared characteristic of ankylosing spondylitis blood.

TCRdb redid the calling of the 5' RACE reads with MiXCR, one entry per CDR3 protein. The sample has roughly 220,000 distinct CDR3 sequences, around 19% seen once; the top ten hold 42%. Their antigen targets remain unknown. The sequencing sample was made of blood, either unsorted or a sorted T cell fraction (not recorded which). These receptors were obtained from a male donor with ankylosing spondylitis.

This clonotype was counted a few times. The V gene is TRBV12-3 or TRBV12-4, the J gene TRBJ2-7; tentatively, D is TRBD2 (5 bases). Trimming took 4 bases from V and 3 from J, leaving 13 bases between them. The CDR3 sequence is 14 residues long. CDR3 in amino acids: CASSSGNRLYEQYF. CDR3 coding DNA: TGTGCCAGCAGTTCCGGGAACCGCCTCTACGAGCAGTACTTC.

This clonotype has ten or more counts. The chain joins TRBV12-3 or TRBV12-4 to TRBJ2-3; 11 nucleotides line up with TRBD2. V lost 5 bases and J lost 1; bases outside the gene matches: 5. The CDR3 loop spans 16 amino acids. Here the CDR3 reads CASSPLTSGGTDTQYF. The CDR3 bases are TGTGCCAGCAGTCCCCTGACTAGCGGGGGCACAGATACGCAGTATTTT.

This chain uses TRBV5-1 with TRBJ2-2; D is undetermined. Germline CDR1 SGHRS, CDR2 YFSETQ. V lost 0 bases to trimming and J lost 0 bases, with 12 bases between them. The CDR3 sequence is 17 residues long. The CDR3 sequence is CASSLAPSVANTGELFF. The CDR3 coding sequence is TGCGCCAGCAGCTTGGCCCCCAGCGTAGCGAACACCGGGGAGCTGTTTTTT. Combining the CDR3 with reference TRBV5-1 and TRBJ2-2 gives the whole variable domain KAGVTQTPRYLIKTRGQQVTLSCSPISGHRSVSWYQQTPGQGLQFLFEYFSETQRNKGNFPGRFSGRQFSNSRSEMNVSTLELGDSALYLCASSLAPSVANTGELFFGEGSRLTVL.

This clonotype has just a few counts. This rearrangement joins TRBV4-3 to TRBJ1-4; possible D gene TRBD1, 5 bases. V shed 0 bases and J shed 8 bases, with 13 bases lying between them. The CDR3 runs 15 residues. Germline CDR1 is LGHNA and CDR2 is YSLEER. Written as DNA, the CDR3 is TGCGCCAGCAGCCAAGATTGGCAGGGTCGCGAAAAACTGTTTTTT. Translated: CASSQDWQGREKLFF.

This clonotype was recorded at least ten times. The chain has TRBV12-3 or TRBV12-4 and TRBJ2-1; TRBD1 is a possible D gene (6 bases). The V end lost 5 bases, the J end lost 10 bases, and 9 bases lay between the germline ends. The length of the CDR3 is 11 residues. The CDR3 DNA is TGTGCCAGCAGTCCTGGACAGGAGCAGTTCTTC. Protein sequence: CASSPGQEQFF.

This clonotype was found a few times. The J gene is TRBJ2-1, the V gene TRBV24-1; the D is unclear. The CDR3 has 12 amino acids. The germline V gene has CDR1 KGHDR and CDR2 SFDVKD. V shed 0 bases and J shed 8 bases, with 4 bases lying between them. The CDR3 sequence is CATSDLLYEQFF. Here the CDR3 DNA reads TGTGCCACCAGTGATTTGTTGTATGAGCAGTTCTTC.

J is TRBJ2-3 and V is TRBV24-1; D ambiguous. The CDR3 totals 11 residues. V shed 7 bases and J shed 7 bases, with 8 bases lying between them. Per the germline V gene, CDR1 is KGHDR and CDR2 is SFDVKD. CDR3 sequence reads: CATSAGNTQYF. The CDR3 coding sequence is TGTGCCACCAGCGCCGGTAATACGCAGTATTTT.

This clonotype was picked up many times. This chain uses TRBV10-2 with TRBJ1-1; 8 bases line up with TRBD1. In germline, CDR1 is WSHSY, CDR2 SAAADI. This CDR3 region has 12 residues. V lost 10 bases, J lost 5 bases, and 6 bases stayed unmatched. The CDR3 reads CATQGADTEAFF. In nucleotides, the CDR3 is TGCGCCACTCAGGGGGCAGATACTGAAGCTTTCTTT.

This clonotype was counted ten times or more. The chain has TRBV29-1 and TRBJ2-7; 9 nucleotides match TRBD1. The CDR3 contains 13 residues. Germline lookup yields CDR1 SQVTM and CDR2 ANQGSEA. Unmatched junction bases numbered 5, after V lost 7 bases and J lost 1 base. CDR3 nucleotides: TGCAGCGGGCGACAGGGGGAATCCTACGAGCAGTACTTC. Translated: CSGRQGESYEQYF.

The V and J genes are TRBV19 and TRBJ1-1, with D hard to call. CDR3 size: 13 residues. Looked up from germline, CDR1 is LNHDA and CDR2 is SQIVND (reference sequence). V lost 3 bases, J lost 1 base, and 6 bases lay in between. Here the CDR3 DNA reads TGTGCCAGTAGTATCTATAGGAACACTGAAGCTTTCTTT. Encoded protein: CASSIYRNTEAFF.

The V and J genes are TRBV11-3 and TRBJ2-1, with 8 bases identical to TRBD2. V gave up 2 bases and J gave up 5 bases; unmatched junction bases: 5. This CDR3 spans 15 amino acids. Germline V lookup: CDR1 SGHNT, CDR2 YENEEA. The CDR3, as DNA: TGTGCCAGCAGCTTAAAGCGGGGGACGCACAATGAGCAGTTCTTC. Translation: CASSLKRGTHNEQFF.

This clonotype was found a few times. The chain carries TRBV5-1 and TRBJ1-1; tentatively, D is TRBD1 (6 bases). The V end lost 3 bases, the J end lost 6 bases, and 24 bases lay between the germline ends. Germline assignment: CDR1 SGHRS and CDR2 YFSETQ. CDR3 size: 17 residues. CDR3 region: CASSSLRGQFDSPEAFF. The CDR3 DNA reads as TGCGCCAGCAGCTCCCTACGCGGACAGTTCGATAGTCCTGAAGCTTTCTTT.

The J gene is TRBJ1-2, the V gene TRBV6-5; D is uncertain. CDR1 is MNHEY and CDR2 is SVGAGI in the germline V gene. The CDR3 contains 12 residues. Deletions cut 2 bases from V and 7 bases from J, with 8 bases between. The CDR3 loop reads CASSYAGGGYTF. The CDR3 DNA sequence: TGTGCCAGCAGTTACGCGGGAGGTGGCTACACCTTC.

This rearrangement joins TRBV20-1 to TRBJ2-1, with D perhaps matching TRBD2 (5 bases). Between the trimmed V and J ends, which lost 6 bases and 7 bases, there was a span of 22 bases. CDR3 size: 15 residues. Germline-derived CDR1 and CDR2 are DFQATT and SNEGSKA (reference sequence). The CDR3 here is CSAPPGPTTGNEQFF. In DNA, the CDR3 is TGCAGTGCCCCCCCTGGTCCTACGACGGGGAATGAGCAGTTCTTC.

This sequence joins TRBV10-3 and TRBJ2-5, with D possibly being TRBD2 (6 bases). Germline values: CDR1 ENHRY, CDR2 SYGVKD. V lost 4 bases and J 1 base, leaving 7 bases between the germline ends. The CDR3 is made up of 13 amino acids. The CDR3 here is CAISGLGQETQYF. The CDR3 DNA reads TGTGCCATCAGTGGACTAGGCCAAGAGACCCAGTACTTC.

This clonotype was seen a few times. The V gene is TRBV4-3, the J gene TRBJ2-2, with 9 bases aligning to TRBD2. The CDR3 consists of 17 residues. Trimming took 0 bases from V and 3 from J; bases not matched to a gene: 5. The germline V gene encodes CDR1 LGHNA and CDR2 YSLEER. The CDR3 region is CASSQELAGGYTGELFF. The CDR3 DNA reads as TGCGCCAGCAGCCAAGAGTTGGCGGGAGGGTACACCGGGGAGCTGTTTTTT.

The table lists this clonotype with a few counts. This sequence joins TRBV10-1 and TRBJ2-7; D may correspond to TRBD1 or TRBD2 (5 bases each). CDR1 is WNHNN, CDR2 SYGVQD, per germline (reference sequence). Trimming removed 3 bases from V and 7 bases from J, with 7 bases in between. The CDR3 has 11 amino acids. The CDR3 DNA sequence: TGCGCCAGCAGTGATGGGGGAGAGCAGTACTTC. This gives the protein CASSDGGEQYF.

The chain recombines TRBV7-9 with TRBJ2-7; 8 nucleotides match TRBD2. The ends lost 4 bases at V and 4 bases at J; junction bases unmatched: 6. The CDR3 spans 14 residues. Germline loops: CDR1 SEHNR, CDR2 FQNEAQ (reference sequence). The DNA for the CDR3 is TGTGCCAGCAGCTGGGATAGCGGGACGTACGAGCAGTACTTC. This gives the protein CASSWDSGTYEQYF.

The rearrangement links TRBV7-9 to TRBJ2-2; D is uncertain. This CDR3 contains 15 residues. Germline CDR1 SEHNR, CDR2 FQNEAQ (reference sequence). V was trimmed by 8 bases and J by 3 bases, leaving 16 bases between them. Here the CDR3 reads CASPPRPRDTGELFF. The CDR3 bases are TGTGCCAGCCCCCCCCGGCCACGAGACACCGGGGAGCTGTTTTTT. The whole variable domain, filled in from reference TRBV7-9 and TRBJ2-2, reads DTGVSQNPRHKITKRGQNVTFRCDPISEHNRLYWYRQTLGQGPEFLTYFQNEAQLEKSRLLSDRFSAERPKGSFSTLEIQRTEQGDSAMYLCASPPRPRDTGELFFGEGSRLTVL.

CDR3 nucleotide sequence: TGTGCCAGCAGTTTATCGGCGGGAAAAGGCTACGAGCAGTACTTC. The encoded protein is CASSLSAGKGYEQYF. This chain links TRBV27 with TRBJ2-7; a possible D gene is TRBD2 (6 bases). Germline values: CDR1 MNHEY, CDR2 SMNVEV (reference sequence). V was shortened by 0 bases and J by 3 bases, with 12 bases between the two germline ends. The CDR3 spans 15 residues.

This clonotype was recorded only once. The gene calls are TRBV7-6 and TRBJ1-5; the D gene is possibly TRBD1 (5 bases). Germline V lookup: CDR1 SGHVS, CDR2 FNYEAQ. The CDR3 runs to 18 residues. The V and J ends lost 1 base and 2 bases respectively, with 18 bases between them. For the CDR3, the DNA is TGTGCCAGCAGCTTAGACGCGCCAGACGGGGGGGGCAATCAGCCCCAGCATTTT. Residues: CASSLDAPDGGGNQPQHF.